Sequencing of this T cell receptor beta chain was carried out in a study of blood T cell repertoires in COVID-19. Across the whole study: Donors in the United States, Italy and Spain gave samples during acute or convalescent COVID-19. The cDNA or gDNA used as material had been derived from T cells, B-cell-depleted T cells, or PBMCs.

In the original processing: It was from reference gene primer amplification that nucleated cell counts were estimated. TCRdb's table, derived via immunoSEQ multiplex PCR, lists solely in-frame clones and lacks some. V and J calls and clone size are copied from that table; D and trimming were computed from the DNA. The repertoire includes about 220,000 clones, around 86% of them detected once, and more than 2.5% sits in the top ten. Trimming removed 1 base at V and 9 bases at J, with 7 bases between. Germline CDR1 LNHDA, CDR2 SQIVND (reference sequence). CDR3 length equals 13 residues. The chain couples TRBV19 to TRBJ1-6; D is undetermined. The sequencing input was peripheral blood. This receptor was taken from a woman in her 30s who had recovered from COVID-19. This CDR3 is CASSIVAGSPLHF. The CDR3 coding sequence is TGTGCCAGTAGTATAGTGGCGGGTTCACCCCTCCACTTT.